These 23 T cell receptor beta chains were sequenced from one sample in a study of cytomegalovirus exposure and HLA in healthy donors. Vbeta (60) and Jbeta (13) primers were used in the PCR. The repertoire was sequenced with immunoSEQ multiplex PCR; TCRdb's copy has only in-frame clones and lacks some. The table records 150,000 or so clones, 80% of them present only once. What was sequenced was PBMCs. The receptors shown here come from a man between 50 and 59 years old in good health and CMV-seronegative.

V gene TRBV11-3 combines with J gene TRBJ2-7; TRBD1 matches at 8 bases. Looked up from germline, CDR1 is SGHNT and CDR2 is YENEEA. Trimming removed 5 bases from V and 2 bases from J; junction bases left unmatched: 8. The CDR3 totals 15 residues. CDR3 residues: CASSLGQGTTYEQYF. CDR3 in DNA: TGTGCCAGCAGCCTTGGACAGGGTACGACCTACGAGCAGTACTTC.

The chain uses TRBV6-1 and TRBJ1-2; 11 nucleotides align to TRBD1. Looked up from germline, CDR1 is MNHNS and CDR2 is SASEGT. This CDR3 is 14 amino acids long. V gave up 6 bases and J gave up 6 bases; unmatched junction bases: 6. The CDR3 nucleotides read TGTGCCAGCAGGGACAGGGGGCAAGTCGATGGCTACACCTTC. Amino acids: CASRDRGQVDGYTF.

The chain is built from TRBV9 and TRBJ1-6, with D possibly matching TRBD1 (5 bases). CDR1 SGDLS and CDR2 YYNGEE come from the germline V gene. The CDR3 is 17 amino acids. V was shortened by 5 bases and J by 2 bases, with 17 bases between the two germline ends. CDR3 sequence: CASSRGTPPAYNSPLHF. The DNA for the CDR3 is TGTGCCAGCAGTAGAGGGACTCCGCCGGCCTATAATTCACCCCTCCACTTT.

There are a few counts of this clone. The chain is built from TRBV7-9 and TRBJ1-4; perhaps TRBD1 as D (5 bases). CDR1 is SEHNR and CDR2 is FQNEAQ in the germline V gene (reference sequence). This CDR3 has 14 amino acids. Deletions cut 5 bases from V and 3 bases from J, with 10 bases between. For the CDR3, the DNA is TGTGCCAGCAGCAGAGACAGCTCTAATGAAAAACTGTTTTTT. Protein: CASSRDSSNEKLFF. Full variable domain (remainder filled in from reference TRBV7-9 and TRBJ1-4): DTGVSQNPRHKITKRGQNVTFRCDPISEHNRLYWYRQTLGQGPEFLTYFQNEAQLEKSRLLSDRFSAERPKGSFSTLEIQRTEQGDSAMYLCASSRDSSNEKLFFGSGTQLSVL.

This chain links TRBV13 with TRBJ1-2; TRBD1 matches 9 bases. Germline trimming cut 2 bases from V and 4 bases from J; bases unmatched to any gene: 11. Germline-derived CDR1 and CDR2 are PRHDT and FYEKMQ (reference sequence). The CDR3 runs to 17 residues. CDR3 in DNA: TGTGCCAGCAGCTTAAGAGCCCGGGACAGGGCCTTCTATGGCTACACCTTC. It yields the protein CASSLRARDRAFYGYTF.

V is TRBV7-3 and J is TRBJ1-2, with D possibly matching TRBD1 (6 bases). The CDR3 consists of 14 residues. Trimming pared 1 base from V and 8 bases from J, leaving 14 bases between. Per the germline V gene, CDR1 is SGHTA and CDR2 is FQGTGA. The CDR3 DNA sequence: TGTGCCAGCAGCTTAAAGGGGGGGGCAGGGGGCTACACCTTC. Amino acid sequence: CASSLKGGAGGYTF.

This clone has just a few counts. This rearrangement joins TRBV6-5 to TRBJ2-7; D is unclear. Germline loops: CDR1 MNHEY, CDR2 SVGAGI. The V end was cut by 5 bases, the J end by 7 bases, with 12 bases between. The CDR3 length is 12 residues. Here the CDR3 reads CASSGSHLEQYF. For the CDR3, the DNA is TGTGCCAGCAGTGGCAGTCACCTGGAGCAGTACTTC.

V gene TRBV2 combines with J gene TRBJ1-5, with TRBD1 matching over 7 bases. CDR1 and CDR2 from the germline V gene are SNHLY and FYNNEI. The CDR3 spans 13 residues. Trimming cost V 6 bases and J 6 bases; bases outside gene matches: 5. The CDR3 DNA is TGTGCCAGCAGGCGGCAGGGGGTTCAGCCCCAGCATTTT. It encodes CASRRQGVQPQHF.

The CDR3 region has the DNA TGCGCCAGCAGCCACCGGACTGAAAGGGCCGGGGAGCTGTTTTTT. Translating it yields CASSHRTERAGELFF. The chain carries TRBV4-1 and TRBJ2-2; possibly TRBD2 for D (5 bases). V lost 3 bases, J lost 6 bases, and 14 bases lay in between. This CDR3 spans 15 amino acids. Germline CDR1 is MGHRA and CDR2 is YSYEKL.

The genes are TRBV5-1 and TRBJ2-6; D not certain. Germline V gene lookup returns CDR1 SGHRS and CDR2 YFSETQ. Trimming stripped 1 base from V and 3 bases from J, with 5 bases between. CDR3 length equals 14 residues. The CDR3 DNA sequence: TGCGCCAGCAGCTTGACGGTTGGGGCCAACGTCCTGACTTTC. As protein: CASSLTVGANVLTF.

V usage is TRBV30 and J usage is TRBJ1-2, with D uncertain. Looked up from germline, CDR1 is GTSNPN and CDR2 is SVGIG (reference sequence). There are 12 residues in the CDR3. Between the trimmed V and J ends, which lost 1 base and 8 bases, there was a span of 11 bases. The CDR3 spells CAWSAPRKGYTF. The DNA of the CDR3 is TGTGCCTGGAGTGCCCCGCGGAAGGGCTACACCTTC.

This rearrangement joins TRBV7-3 to TRBJ2-7, with TRBD2 matching 10 bases. The V segment lost 8 bases and the J segment 7 bases; nucleotides outside the gene matches: 14. The CDR3 sequence is 15 residues long. CDR1 SGHTA and CDR2 FQGTGA come from the germline V gene. The CDR3 nucleotides are TGTGCCAGCGGGCGGCTAGCGGGAGCCCGTGGGGAGCAGTACTTC. This codes for CASGRLAGARGEQYF.

This sequence joins TRBV5-1 and TRBJ2-6; tentative D call: TRBD1 (5 bases). Germline V gene data show CDR1 as SGHRS and CDR2 as YFSETQ. The CDR3 is made up of 15 amino acids. Trimming took off 2 bases at V and 1 base at J, with 7 bases between the two ends. The CDR3 coding sequence is TGCGCCAGCAGCTTACAGGCATCTGGGGCCAACGTCCTGACTTTC. This gives the protein CASSLQASGANVLTF.

The gene calls are TRBV19 and TRBJ1-5; 8 nucleotides match TRBD1. The V gene's germline CDR1 is LNHDA and CDR2 SQIVND (reference sequence). There are 16 residues in the CDR3. V was clipped by 8 bases and J by 4 bases; unmatched bases: 13. The chain's CDR3 is CASRLSGTGSNQPQHF. The CDR3 nucleotides read TGTGCCAGTCGCTTGTCCGGGACAGGTTCTAATCAGCCCCAGCATTTT.

The chain carries TRBV7-8 and TRBJ1-6; the D gene is possibly TRBD1 (6 bases). Between the trimmed V and J ends, which lost 6 bases and 6 bases, there was a span of 18 bases. This CDR3 spans 16 amino acids. Germline CDR1 reads SGHVS; CDR2 reads FQNEAQ. Written as DNA, the CDR3 is TGTGCCAGCAGGTCGGGCCCGGGGACAAGTAATTCACCCCTCCACTTT. This codes for CASRSGPGTSNSPLHF.

The genes are TRBV19 and TRBJ2-5, with 8 bases matching TRBD1. The junction had 4 bases not matched to a gene; V was cut back by 3 bases and J by 4 bases. There are 14 residues in the CDR3. Looked up from germline, CDR1 is LNHDA and CDR2 is SQIVND (reference sequence). The CDR3 loop is CASSIQGAIETQYF. The CDR3, as DNA: TGTGCCAGTAGTATCCAGGGGGCCATAGAGACCCAGTACTTC.

CDR3 sequence: CASRSRTGRDYGYTF. In DNA, the CDR3 is TGTGCCAGCAGGTCCCGGACAGGTCGCGACTATGGCTACACCTTC. The chain is built from TRBV27 and TRBJ1-2, with 7 bases aligning to TRBD1. V lost 6 bases and J lost 3; bases outside the gene matches: 10. There are 15 residues in the CDR3. Germline V gene sequence: CDR1 MNHEY, CDR2 SMNVEV (reference sequence).

The gene calls are TRBV4-1 and TRBJ2-3; 11 nucleotides match TRBD2. With 2 bases clipped from V and 4 bases from J, the junction kept 5 bases outside the gene matches. Germline CDR1 MGHRA, CDR2 YSYEKL. The CDR3 loop spans 16 amino acids. The CDR3, as DNA: TGCGCCAGCAGCCAAAGGACTAGCGGGTTCGCAGATACGCAGTATTTT. Amino acid sequence: CASSQRTSGFADTQYF.

The chain recombines TRBV11-2 with TRBJ1-4; tentative D call: TRBD1 (6 bases). Germline V CDR1 and CDR2: SGHAT, FQNNGV. Trimming shortened V by 0 bases and J by 0 bases, and 11 bases separated the two germline ends. CDR3 length equals 17 residues. The CDR3 nucleotides are TGTGCCAGCAGCTTAGACCCAGGGGCACCAACTAATGAAAAACTGTTTTTT. This sequence encodes CASSLDPGAPTNEKLFF.

This clone was recorded a few times. The rearrangement joins TRBV11-3 to TRBJ2-5; D not certain. The V end lost 8 bases, the J end lost 2 bases, and 6 bases lay between the germline ends. CDR3 length: 11 residues. The V gene's germline CDR1 is SGHNT and CDR2 YENEEA. CDR3 in amino acids: CASGLQETQYF. The CDR3 DNA is TGTGCCAGCGGCCTTCAAGAGACCCAGTACTTC.

V is TRBV11-1 and J is TRBJ1-1; D is possibly TRBD1 (5 bases). V was cut by 5 bases and J by 6 bases, with 19 bases left in between. Germline-derived CDR1 and CDR2 are SGHAT and FQDESV (reference sequence). CDR3 size: 15 residues. CDR3 sequence: CASSDRTRRWPEAFF. In DNA form, the CDR3 reads TGTGCCAGCAGCGATCGGACAAGGCGGTGGCCTGAAGCTTTCTTT.

In DNA form, the CDR3 reads TGTGCCAGCAGCCCGGGACTCCCTCAAGAGACCCAGTACTTC. Protein: CASSPGLPQETQYF. The chain carries TRBV7-2 and TRBJ2-5; D may be TRBD2 (6 bases). The germline V gene has CDR1 SGHTA and CDR2 FQGNSA. V gave up 5 bases and J gave up 2 bases, with 12 bases separating them. There are 14 residues in the CDR3.

The CDR3 reads CASSLLAGGTDTQYF. The CDR3 nucleotides are TGTGCCAGCAGCTTACTAGCGGGGGGCACAGATACGCAGTATTTT. The J gene is TRBJ2-3, the V gene TRBV5-4, with TRBD2 matching 11 bases. The J segment lost 1 base and the V segment lost 2 bases, leaving 0 bases of the junction unmatched. Germline loops: CDR1 SGHNT, CDR2 YYREEE (reference sequence). This CDR3 contains 15 residues.